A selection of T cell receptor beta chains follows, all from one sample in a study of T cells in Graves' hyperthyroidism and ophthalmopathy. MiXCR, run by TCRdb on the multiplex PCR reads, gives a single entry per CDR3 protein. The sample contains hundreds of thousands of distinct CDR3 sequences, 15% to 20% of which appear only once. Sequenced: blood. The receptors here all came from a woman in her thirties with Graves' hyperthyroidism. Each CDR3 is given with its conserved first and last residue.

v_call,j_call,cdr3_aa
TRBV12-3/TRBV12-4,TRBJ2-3,CASSRPVSATDTQYF
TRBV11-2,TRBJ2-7,CASSPAYPEQYF
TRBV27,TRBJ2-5,CASRRSVGAWETQYF
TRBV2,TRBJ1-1,CASSELQGATEAFF
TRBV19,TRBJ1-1,CASSIEGQEAFF
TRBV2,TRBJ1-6,CASSERGPDRSPLHF
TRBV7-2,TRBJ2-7,CASSRAPGTPYEQYF
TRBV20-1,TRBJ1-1,CSARDPFDTGSDEAFF
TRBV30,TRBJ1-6,CASRGDSYNSPLHF
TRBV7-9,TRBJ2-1,CASSYGGSPNEQFF
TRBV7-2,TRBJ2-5,CASSLDPAANLAQYF
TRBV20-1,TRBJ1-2,CSARVIRGANYGYTF
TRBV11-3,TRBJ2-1,CASSLERASGQFF
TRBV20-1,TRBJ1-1,CSARDRGNTEAFF
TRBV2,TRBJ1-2,CASSPGQGGYYGYTF
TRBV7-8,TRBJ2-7,CASTWEREGTPHEQYF
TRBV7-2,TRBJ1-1,CASSLAAGLALEAFF
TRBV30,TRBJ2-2,CAWSVKAGELFF
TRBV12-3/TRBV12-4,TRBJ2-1,CASSLELDSYNEQFF
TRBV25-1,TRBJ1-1,CASSELQGSTEAFF
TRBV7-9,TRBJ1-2,CASSPGTGYGYTF
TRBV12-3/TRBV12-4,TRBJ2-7,CASSPRDILHEQYF
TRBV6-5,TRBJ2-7,CASSYADPSYEQYF
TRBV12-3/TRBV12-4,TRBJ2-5,CASSPQGGGETQYF
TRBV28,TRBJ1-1,CASSPGVENTEAFF
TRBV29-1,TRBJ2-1,CSSGQGGGEQFF
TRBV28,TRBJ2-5,CASSSSGPAIGAQYF
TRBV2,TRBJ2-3,CASSDDAGGPDTQYF
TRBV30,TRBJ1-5,CAWSGGDQPQHF
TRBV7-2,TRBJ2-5,CASSPFGRGQETQYF
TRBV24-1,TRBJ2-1,CATRRGDEQFF
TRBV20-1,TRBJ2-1,CSASRGGRPDNEQFF
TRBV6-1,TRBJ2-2,CASRNPAGTGELFF
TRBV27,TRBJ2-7,CASSKLPGLAHEQYF
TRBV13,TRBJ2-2,CASSINGRNTGELFF
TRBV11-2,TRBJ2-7,CASSLGTLEQYF